This T cell receptor beta chain stems from a study of T cell repertoires in cytomegalovirus infection. V lost 5 bases to trimming and J lost 10 bases; unmatched junction nucleotides: 10. Germline CDR1 and CDR2: SGHTA and FQGNSA. CDR3 length: 15 amino acids. TCRdb re-derived calls from the reads in MiXCR, one entry per CDR3 protein. This sample has roughly 180,000 distinct CDR3 sequences, with approximately 28% found just once. This clonotype occurred many times. The clonotype comes from a human donor in good health (CMV status not recorded). Some clones in this sample may be carry-over from other donors' samples. The chain combines TRBV7-2 with TRBJ2-1; 11 bases align to TRBD2. The specimen was PBMCs. The CDR3 nucleotides are TGTGCCAGCAGCCCCGACCTAGCGGGGGGAATCGAGCAGTTCTTC. Protein product: CASSPDLAGGIEQFF.